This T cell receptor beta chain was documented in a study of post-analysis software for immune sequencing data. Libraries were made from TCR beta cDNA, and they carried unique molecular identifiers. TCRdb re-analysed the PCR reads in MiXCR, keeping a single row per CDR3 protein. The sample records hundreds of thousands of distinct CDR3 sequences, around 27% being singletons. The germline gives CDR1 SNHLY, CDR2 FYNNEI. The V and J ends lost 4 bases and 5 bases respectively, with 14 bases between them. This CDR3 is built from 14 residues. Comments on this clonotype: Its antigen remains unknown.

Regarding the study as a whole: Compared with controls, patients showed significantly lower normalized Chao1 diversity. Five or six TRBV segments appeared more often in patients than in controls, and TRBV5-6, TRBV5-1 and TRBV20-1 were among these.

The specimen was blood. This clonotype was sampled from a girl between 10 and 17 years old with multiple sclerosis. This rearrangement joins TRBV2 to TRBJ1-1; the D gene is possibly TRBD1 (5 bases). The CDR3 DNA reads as TGTGCCAGCAGTGTGGGGCAGGGAGGGACTGAAGCTTTCTTT. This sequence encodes CASSVGQGGTEAFF.